The 30 T cell receptor beta chains presented below share a single source sample, sequenced in a study of blood T cells in healthy people across ages. Then a second PCR, running roughly 7 to 11 cycles, was carried out with a sample-barcoded 5' primer and a J-beta primer mix. TCRdb passed the 5' RACE reads through MiXCR, listing each CDR3 protein once. The sample records roughly 1.9 million distinct CDR3 sequences, roughly two fifths being singletons. Sequencing input: blood. These receptors originate from a human donor in good health.

The gene calls are TRBV20-1 and TRBJ1-4; D is possibly TRBD1 (5 bases). Between the trimmed V and J ends, which lost 4 bases and 7 bases, there was a span of 19 bases. This CDR3 contains 15 residues. The germline CDR1 and CDR2 sequences are DFQATT and SNEGSKA (reference sequence). This CDR3 is CSATARGEVGEKLFF. CDR3 in DNA: TGCAGTGCTACCGCCCGGGGGGAAGTCGGTGAAAAACTGTTTTTT.

The chain links TRBV28 to TRBJ2-3; 8 bases align to TRBD2. The CDR3 is 18 amino acids. Germline loops: CDR1 MDHEN, CDR2 SYDVKM. V lost 5 bases, J lost 1 base, and 14 bases stayed unmatched. CDR3 bases: TGTGCCAGCAGTCTCCCTTCGGCGCGGGGGGTCCGCACAGATACGCAGTATTTT. Translated, it gives CASSLPSARGVRTDTQYF.

This clonotype was detected a few times. The V gene is TRBV7-8, the J gene TRBJ1-1; D is ambiguous. Trimming took off 7 bases at V and 0 bases at J, with 15 bases between the two ends. Germline CDR1 reads SGHVS; CDR2 reads FQNEAQ. This CDR3 is 15 amino acids long. The CDR3 is CASTPLRGLNTEAFF. In nucleotides, the CDR3 is TGTGCCAGCACACCCCTGAGAGGACTGAACACTGAAGCTTTCTTT.

This clonotype was counted many times. The gene calls are TRBV7-2 and TRBJ2-5; D is ambiguous. The V end lost 5 bases, the J end lost 4 bases, and 14 bases lay between the germline ends. Germline V lookup: CDR1 SGHTA, CDR2 FQGNSA. The CDR3 runs 14 residues. The CDR3, as DNA: TGTGCCAGCAGCCCGATTGGAGCTGGAGAGACCCAGTACTTC. Residues: CASSPIGAGETQYF.

J is TRBJ2-3 and V is TRBV20-1, with 11 bases that match TRBD2. Germline V gene sequence: CDR1 DFQATT, CDR2 SNEGSKA (reference sequence). The CDR3 sequence is 17 residues long. The V and J ends lost 3 bases and 0 bases, in that order; junction bases with no gene match: 8. The CDR3 nucleotides read TGCAGTGCTAGGTTCTCGGGACTAGCGGTCAGCACAGATACGCAGTATTTT. Translated, it gives CSARFSGLAVSTDTQYF.

This clonotype was seen a few times. The chain employs TRBV15 and TRBJ1-2; D possibly corresponds to TRBD1 (6 bases). This CDR3 is 18 amino acids long. Germline V gene lookup returns CDR1 LNHNV and CDR2 YYDKDF (reference sequence). Trimming removed 1 base from V and 4 bases from J, with 22 bases in between. In nucleotides, the CDR3 is TGTGCCACCAGCAGAGGGGACGCCTGGAGGGGGATGGGCTATGGCTACACCTTC. This sequence encodes CATSRGDAWRGMGYGYTF.

This clonotype was seen only a few times. V usage is TRBV21-1 and J usage is TRBJ2-6. TRBV21-1 is a recognized pseudogene. This CDR3 spans 10 amino acids. CDR3 sequence reads: CASLGNVLTF. The DNA of the CDR3 is TGTGCCAGCCTGGGCAACGTCCTGACTTTC.

This clonotype was seen a few times. The chain joins TRBV10-3 to TRBJ1-2; no firm D call. The CDR3 has 17 amino acids. V lost 2 bases, J lost 1 base, and 17 bases lay in between. The germline V gene has CDR1 ENHRY and CDR2 SYGVKD. The CDR3 nucleotides read TGTGCCATCAGTGAGCCCACTGCGGAGTACATTAACTATGGCTACACCTTC. It encodes CAISEPTAEYINYGYTF.

This clonotype was seen only a few times. This chain joins TRBV4-3 and TRBJ1-5; D unresolved. This CDR3 spans 13 amino acids. The V end lost 3 bases, the J end lost 6 bases, and 9 bases lay between the germline ends. The germline V gene encodes CDR1 LGHNA and CDR2 YSLEER. The CDR3 loop reads CASSQGLAQPQHF. DNA of the CDR3: TGCGCCAGCAGCCAGGGATTAGCTCAGCCCCAGCATTTT.

This clonotype was counted ten times or more. This chain uses TRBV6-2 or TRBV6-3 with TRBJ1-4, with 9 bases fitting TRBD1. CDR3 size: 14 residues. Germline V gene sequence: CDR1 MNHEY, CDR2 SVGEGT. Trimming cost V 7 bases and J 4 bases; bases outside gene matches: 4. In nucleotides, the CDR3 is TGTGCCAGCACCCCGGGACAGGGTAATGAAAAACTGTTTTTT. It yields the protein CASTPGQGNEKLFF.

Concerning this clonotype: The junction departs from the called germline gene at one end, perhaps through a read error. Written as DNA, the CDR3 is TGTGTCAGCAGATTGAGAACAGGGAGCCTAAACACTGAAGCTTTCTTT. This sequence encodes CVSRLRTGSLNTEAFF. The chain employs TRBV6-1 and TRBJ1-1, with D perhaps matching TRBD1 (6 bases). This CDR3 region has 16 residues. Looked up from germline, CDR1 is MNHNS and CDR2 is SASEGT.

The chain carries TRBV29-1 and TRBJ2-5; D is possibly TRBD2 (5 bases). This CDR3 is built from 15 residues. CDR1 and CDR2 from the germline V gene are SQVTM and ANQGSEA. Trimming shortened V by 0 bases and J by 7 bases, and 18 bases separated the two germline ends. This CDR3 reads CSVEDPTLGELTQYF. The CDR3, as DNA: TGCAGCGTTGAAGATCCCACACTTGGGGAGTTGACCCAGTACTTC.

The rearrangement links TRBV29-1 to TRBJ2-6; D unresolved. The germline V gene has CDR1 SQVTM and CDR2 ANQGSEA. Trimming removed 5 bases at V and 4 bases at J, with 24 bases between. This CDR3 region has 18 residues. The CDR3 loop is CSVTLSVGTSGGANVLTF. In DNA, the CDR3 is TGCAGCGTTACCCTGTCGGTAGGCACTTCAGGAGGGGCCAACGTCCTGACTTTC.

The sample holds a few counts of this clonotype. The chain carries TRBV13 and TRBJ2-5, with D unclear. Germline V gene lookup returns CDR1 PRHDT and CDR2 FYEKMQ (reference sequence). Trimming removed 6 bases at V and 2 bases at J, with 16 bases between. CDR3 length equals 15 residues. For the CDR3, the DNA is TGTGCCAGCAGAAGGGATCGACTCTATCAAGAGACCCAGTACTTC. Translation: CASRRDRLYQETQYF.

The chain employs TRBV15 and TRBJ1-1, with 9 positions matching TRBD1. Germline trimming cut 0 bases from V and 0 bases from J; bases unmatched to any gene: 5. This CDR3 has 17 residues. CDR1 and CDR2 from the germline V gene are LNHNV and YYDKDF (reference sequence). The CDR3 loop reads CATSRDPGTGMNTEAFF. The CDR3 nucleotides read TGTGCCACCAGCAGAGACCCCGGGACAGGGATGAACACTGAAGCTTTCTTT.

Concerning this clonotype itself: At one end the junction does not follow the germline gene, possibly because of a read error. The chain employs TRBV11-3 and TRBJ1-2; tentative D call: TRBD1 (5 bases). The length of the CDR3 is 13 residues. Germline CDR1 reads SGHNT; CDR2 reads YENEEA. The CDR3 nucleotides read TGTGTCAGCAGCCAGACAGATAACTATGGCTACACCTTC. Its protein product is CVSSQTDNYGYTF.

The V and J genes are TRBV7-9 and TRBJ1-1; D not resolved. V lost 0 bases and J lost 3, with 14 bases in between. The CDR3 has 16 residues. Germline V gives CDR1 SEHNR, CDR2 FQNEAQ (reference sequence). CDR3 residues: CASSLASGSRDTEAFF. The CDR3 DNA reads as TGTGCCAGCAGCTTAGCGTCCGGGAGTCGGGACACTGAAGCTTTCTTT.

This clonotype was found a few times. This chain joins TRBV12-3 or TRBV12-4 and TRBJ1-3; a possible D gene is TRBD1 (5 bases). This CDR3 has 16 amino acids. V lost 7 bases, J lost 7 bases, and 23 bases lay in between. The DNA of the CDR3 is TGTGCCAGCACCCTACCGGGGCGGAACATTCCCAACACCATATATTTT. Translation: CASTLPGRNIPNTIYF.

V is TRBV29-1 and J is TRBJ1-2; perhaps TRBD1 as D (5 bases). The germline CDR1 and CDR2 sequences are SQVTM and ANQGSEA. Trimming removed 3 bases from V and 8 bases from J, with 10 bases in between. This CDR3 is built from 11 residues. The CDR3 DNA is TGCAGCGTTGATGGGGGAGGCGGCTACACCTTC. This gives the protein CSVDGGGGYTF.

The J gene is TRBJ1-3, the V gene TRBV4-2; D remains unclear. CDR1 and CDR2 from the germline V gene are LGHNA and YNFKEQ. The ends were cut back, 5 bases at V and 1 base at J, with 12 bases in the middle. This CDR3 has 15 residues. As DNA, the CDR3 is TGTGCCAGCAGCACGGCCAGGCTTTCTGGAAACACCATATATTTT. It codes for CASSTARLSGNTIYF.

The chain links TRBV4-3 to TRBJ1-2, with a weak D call TRBD1 (6 bases). The V end lost 0 bases, the J end lost 3 bases, and 14 bases lay between the germline ends. Looked up from germline, CDR1 is LGHNA and CDR2 is YSLEER. The CDR3 has 16 residues. The DNA for the CDR3 is TGCGCCAGCAGCCAAGAGGGACACAGGGAAGACTATGGCTACACCTTC. It codes for CASSQEGHREDYGYTF.

The chain combines TRBV29-1 with TRBJ2-6; D uncertain. The germline V gene has CDR1 SQVTM and CDR2 ANQGSEA. The CDR3 extends over 13 amino acids. Trimming took 4 bases from V and 0 from J, leaving 4 bases between them. DNA for the CDR3: TGCAGCGTTGCCATCTCTGGGGCCAACGTCCTGACTTTC. Amino acids: CSVAISGANVLTF.

The chain couples TRBV19 to TRBJ2-5, with D perhaps given as TRBD1 or TRBD2 (6 bases each). Germline assignment: CDR1 LNHDA and CDR2 SQIVND (reference sequence). V lost 2 bases to trimming and J lost 5 bases, with 18 bases between them. The CDR3 runs to 16 residues. This chain's CDR3 is CASSISAAGAGETQYF. CDR3 DNA sequence: TGTGCCAGTAGTATATCGGCGGCAGGGGCGGGGGAGACCCAGTACTTC. Combining the CDR3 with reference TRBV19 and TRBJ2-5 gives the whole variable domain DGGITQSPKYLFRKEGQNVTLSCEQNLNHDAMYWYRQDPGQGLRLIYYSQIVNDFQKGDIAEGYSVSREKKESFPLTVTSAQKNPTAFYLCASSISAAGAGETQYFGPGTRLLVL.

The gene calls are TRBV15 and TRBJ2-3; TRBD2 is a possible D gene (7 bases). CDR3 length: 18 residues. Trimming shortened V by 2 bases and J by 0 bases, and 18 bases separated the two germline ends. The V gene's germline CDR1 is LNHNV and CDR2 YYDKDF (reference sequence). The CDR3, as DNA: TGTGCCACCAGCAGATCCCGAGGGGGGGCAGGGAGCACAGATACGCAGTATTTT. Encoded protein: CATSRSRGGAGSTDTQYF.

This clonotype was seen more than once but under ten times. The chain links TRBV28 to TRBJ2-3; D call uncertain. There are 13 residues in the CDR3. Per germline, CDR1 MDHEN and CDR2 SYDVKM. V lost 7 bases and J lost 2, with 10 bases in between. In nucleotides, the CDR3 is TGTGCCAGCATAAAAGCAAACACAGATACGCAGTATTTT. Translating gives CASIKANTDTQYF.

There are a few counts of this clonotype. V is TRBV12-3 or TRBV12-4 and J is TRBJ2-4; maybe TRBD2 (6 bases). Trimming stripped 6 bases from V and 13 bases from J, with 19 bases between. This CDR3 has 13 residues. The CDR3 region is CASSQSRGGEQYF. CDR3 nucleotide sequence: TGTGCCAGCAGCCAGTCCCGGGGCGGGGAGCAGTACTTC.

This clonotype was seen more than once but under ten times. In DNA form, the CDR3 reads TGTGCCAGCAGTTTCGGGCTTAGGGGCCTCGGGCATGGCTACACCTTC. Residues: CASSFGLRGLGHGYTF. The chain links TRBV12-3 or TRBV12-4 to TRBJ1-2; maybe TRBD1 (5 bases). The CDR3 runs 16 residues. Trimming removed 3 bases at V and 6 bases at J, with 20 bases between.

The V and J genes are TRBV4-3 and TRBJ2-5; tentatively, D is TRBD1 or TRBD2 (5 bases each). This CDR3 comprises 15 residues. Trimming left V 2 bases short and J 2 bases short, with 12 bases between. Looked up from germline, CDR1 is LGHNA and CDR2 is YSLEER. As DNA, the CDR3 is TGCGCCAGCAGCCAATTCGGGACGGCGCAAGAGACCCAGTACTTC. This translates into CASSQFGTAQETQYF.

The chain uses TRBV10-3 and TRBJ2-3; 8 bases are shared with TRBD1. The CDR3 has 15 amino acids. The germline V gene encodes CDR1 ENHRY and CDR2 SYGVKD. J gave up 0 bases and V 7 bases, and 6 bases lay outside the gene matches. The CDR3 spells CAITPGTGSTDTQYF. The DNA for the CDR3 is TGTGCCATCACCCCCGGGACAGGAAGCACAGATACGCAGTATTTT.

The gene calls are TRBV9 and TRBJ1-2; the match to TRBD1 covers 7 bases. Germline V gives CDR1 SGDLS, CDR2 YYNGEE. CDR3 length: 16 amino acids. Losses at the gene ends were 0 bases for V and 0 bases for J; bases not matched to a gene: 5. DNA for the CDR3: TGTGCCAGCAGCGTAGGGGAGGGGGCCTCTAACTATGGCTACACCTTC. Protein sequence: CASSVGEGASNYGYTF.